This T cell receptor (beta chain) was obtained from a study of sequential checkpoint blockade in melanoma (dated by TCRdb to the late 2010s). Regarding the research as a whole: Using 1:1 randomization, the trial assigned patients either to first-line nivolumab followed by ipilimumab (arm A) or to ipilimumab followed by nivolumab (arm B). Maintenance nivolumab came after each of the two trial sequences. The full study reports these points: The response-prediction model combining TCR metrics and mutation burden needs validation in larger, independent patient cohorts.

TCRbeta CDR3 regions were immunosequenced from genomic DNA with the immunoSEQ Assay. Genomic DNA was amplified by bias-controlled multiplex PCR before high-throughput sequencing. In the original analysis: To quantify the absolute abundance of each unique TCRbeta CDR3 region, the sequences were collapsed and filtered. Clonality, defined as 1 minus Pielou's evenness, was calculated using only productive rearrangements. A previously published method was used to identify clones with significantly greater frequencies in on-treatment samples than in baseline samples. Imported from immuneACCESS, the table was reduced by TCRdb to in-frame sequences with V and J called. These copies leave out some clones; in studies compared against another copy, an unresolved V gene accounts for under half, and the cause of the remainder is not known. That table supplies the V and J calls and clone size; D and trimming were determined from the DNA. This sample gives around 15,000 clones in total; around half of them show up just once. The ten largest account for roughly 16% of the sample.

As to this clone: The antigen it recognizes is unknown. One base away there is no much larger clone; base qualities are not given.

The treatment or condition label corresponds to: randomized to nivolumab then ipilimumab (arm A) or the reverse (arm B). None of the patients in the trial had previously been given DNA-damaging chemotherapy. Live CD3+CD8+ cells negative for CD19 and CD56 were sorted from thawed PBMCs on a FACS Aria II flow cytometer. CheckMate 064, a randomized, open-label phase II trial of sequential checkpoint blockade, was the source of the samples, all of which came from patients with melanoma. Leukapheresis was used to collect peripheral blood mononuclear cells, which were then purified with Ficoll-Paque and frozen in human serum with about 9.3% DMSO. Immediately after sorting, the purity of the sorted blood CD3+CD8+ cells was confirmed to be >95%, and DNA was then extracted. The sequence was collected from a human donor with melanoma. The sequenced sample was CD8+ T cells sorted from blood (inferred from file names), obtained from a patient given nivolumab and ipilimumab in sequence.

The bases are TGTGCCAGCAGTTCTCAAGGGGCGCAGCCCCAGCATTTT. This is translated as CASSSQGAQPQHF. The rearrangement combines TRBV27 with TRBJ1-5; the best D guess is TRBD1, with 5 bases matching. The germline V gene (reference sequence) specifies MNHEY as CDR1 and SMNVEV as CDR2. Including the terminal cysteine and phenylalanine, the CDR3 comprises 13 residues. Only the CDR3 DNA is retained, 39 bases long and in frame from the first base. Trimming removed 4 bases from V and 7 bases from J, leaving 11 bases between the germline ends.